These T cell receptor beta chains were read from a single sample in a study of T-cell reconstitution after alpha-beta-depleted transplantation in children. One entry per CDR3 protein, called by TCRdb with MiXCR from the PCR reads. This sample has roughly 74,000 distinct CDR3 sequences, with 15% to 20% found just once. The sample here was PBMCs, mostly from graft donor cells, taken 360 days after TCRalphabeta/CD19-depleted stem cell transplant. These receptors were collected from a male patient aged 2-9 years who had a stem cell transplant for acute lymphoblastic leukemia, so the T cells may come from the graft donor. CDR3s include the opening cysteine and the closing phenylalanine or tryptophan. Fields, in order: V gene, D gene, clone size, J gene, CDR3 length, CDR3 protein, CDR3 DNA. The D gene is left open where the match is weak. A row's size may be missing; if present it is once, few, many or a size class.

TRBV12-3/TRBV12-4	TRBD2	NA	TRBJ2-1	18	CASSAGTHLAGGYNEQFF	TGTGCCAGCAGTGCCGGGACGCACCTAGCGGGAGGCTACAATGAGCAGTTCTTC
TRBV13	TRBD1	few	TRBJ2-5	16	CASSGIRDRVWETQYF	TGTGCCAGCAGCGGCATAAGGGACAGGGTTTGGGAGACCCAGTACTTC
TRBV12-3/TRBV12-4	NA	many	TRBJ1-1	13	CASSFDGFAEAFF	TGTGCCAGCAGTTTCGACGGGTTCGCTGAAGCTTTCTTT
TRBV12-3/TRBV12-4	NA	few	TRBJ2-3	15	CASSELSRVSSPQYF	TGTGCCAGCAGTGAACTTAGCCGGGTCTCCTCCCCGCAGTATTTT
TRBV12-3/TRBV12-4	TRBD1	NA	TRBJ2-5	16	CASTTPGTEEVETQYF	TGTGCCAGCACCACCCCCGGGACAGAAGAGGTAGAGACCCAGTACTTC
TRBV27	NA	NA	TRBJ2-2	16	CASSQRRARGTGELFF	TGTGCCAGCAGTCAACGGCGGGCTCGAGGCACCGGGGAGCTGTTTTTT
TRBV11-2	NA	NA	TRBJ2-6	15	CASSGRISGANVLTF	TGTGCCAGCAGCGGACGGATCTCTGGGGCCAACGTCCTGACTTTC
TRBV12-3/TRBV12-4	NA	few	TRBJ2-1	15	CASSFEAEPGNEQFF	TGTGCCAGCAGTTTCGAAGCGGAACCAGGCAATGAGCAGTTCTTC
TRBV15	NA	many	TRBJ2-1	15	CATRGGAGSYNEQFF	TGTGCCACCAGAGGGGGGGCAGGCTCCTACAATGAGCAGTTCTTC
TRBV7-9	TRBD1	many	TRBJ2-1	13	CASSSRDRDEQFF	TGTGCCAGCAGCTCGCGGGACAGGGATGAGCAGTTCTTC
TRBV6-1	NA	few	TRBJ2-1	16	CASSPYYRSSYNEQFF	TGTGCCAGCAGCCCCTACTACCGGAGCTCCTACAATGAGCAGTTCTTC
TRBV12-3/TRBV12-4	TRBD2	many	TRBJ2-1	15	CASSFSGPLYNEQFF	TGTGCCAGCAGTTTTAGCGGGCCCCTATACAATGAGCAGTTCTTC
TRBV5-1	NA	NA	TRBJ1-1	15	CASSLMTAKNTEAFF	TGCGCCAGCAGCTTGATGACAGCAAAAAACACTGAAGCTTTCTTT
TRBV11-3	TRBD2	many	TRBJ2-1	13	CASSLNWGDYPFF	TGTGCCAGCAGCTTAAACTGGGGGGACTACCCATTCTTC
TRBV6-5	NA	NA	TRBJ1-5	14	CASSYSAGSGPQHF	TGTGCCAGCAGTTACTCGGCAGGGAGTGGGCCCCAGCATTTT
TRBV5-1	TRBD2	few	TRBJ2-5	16	CASSWGGADPQETQYF	TGCGCCAGCAGCTGGGGGGGTGCCGACCCCCAAGAGACCCAGTACTTC
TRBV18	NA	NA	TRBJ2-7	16	CASSPPTGTRAYEQYF	TGTGCCAGCTCACCACCAACCGGGACCCGGGCCTACGAGCAGTACTTC
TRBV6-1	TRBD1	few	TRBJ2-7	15	CASSEVQGAVGEQYF	TGTGCCAGCAGTGAAGTTCAGGGGGCGGTAGGAGAGCAGTACTTC
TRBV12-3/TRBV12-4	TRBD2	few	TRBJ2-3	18	CASSLRQGLAGKTDTQYF	TGTGCCAGCAGCCTCCGACAGGGACTAGCGGGAAAGACAGATACGCAGTATTTT
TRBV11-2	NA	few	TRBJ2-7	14	CASSLSVTTYEQYF	TGTGCCAGCAGCTTAAGCGTCACCACCTACGAGCAGTACTTC
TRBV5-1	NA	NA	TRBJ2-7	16	CASSPFVSGDLYEQYF	TGCGCCAGCAGCCCTTTTGTGAGCGGAGATCTGTACGAGCAGTACTTC
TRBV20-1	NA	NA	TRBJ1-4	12	CSAFGMNEKLFF	TGCAGTGCTTTTGGCATGAATGAAAAACTGTTTTTT
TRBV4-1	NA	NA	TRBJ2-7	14	CASSQGLLSYEQYF	TGCGCCAGCAGCCAAGGGCTTCTCTCCTACGAGCAGTACTTC
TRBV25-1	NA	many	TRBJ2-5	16	CASSPARYSRGETQYF	TGTGCCAGCAGTCCTGCGCGGTACTCGAGGGGGGAGACCCAGTACTTC
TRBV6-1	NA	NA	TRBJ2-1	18	CASSPSLLLANLNNEQFF	TGTGCCAGCAGTCCTTCTCTACTTCTAGCGAACCTGAACAATGAGCAGTTCTTC
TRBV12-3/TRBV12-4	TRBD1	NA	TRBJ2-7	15	CASSFQGAVSYEQYF	TGTGCCAGCAGTTTTCAGGGGGCAGTATCCTACGAGCAGTACTTC
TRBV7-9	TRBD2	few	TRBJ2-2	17	CASSIRGLAETAGELFF	TGTGCCAGCAGCATCAGAGGACTAGCGGAGACGGCCGGGGAGCTGTTTTTT
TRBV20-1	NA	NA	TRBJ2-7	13	CSARLGYTYEQYF	TGCAGTGCTAGACTCGGGTATACCTACGAGCAGTACTTC
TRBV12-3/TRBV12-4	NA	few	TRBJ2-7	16	CASSSRRGSESYEQYF	TGTGCCAGCAGTTCCCGCCGAGGGTCAGAGTCCTACGAGCAGTACTTC
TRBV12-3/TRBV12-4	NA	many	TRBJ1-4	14	CASSSGRLSEKLFF	TGTGCCAGCAGCTCGGGGAGACTAAGTGAAAAACTGTTTTTT
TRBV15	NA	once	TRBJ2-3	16	CATSRGLVASTDTQYF	TGTGCCACCAGCAGGGGCCTAGTGGCTAGCACAGATACGCAGTATTTT
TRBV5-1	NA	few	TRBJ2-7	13	CASSLLVSYEQYF	TGCGCCAGCAGCTTACTAGTTTCCTACGAGCAGTACTTC
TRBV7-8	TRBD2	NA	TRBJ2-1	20	CASSLIRGLAGPSSYNEQFF	TGTGCCAGCAGCTTGATTCGGGGACTAGCGGGACCCAGCTCCTACAATGAGCAGTTCTTC
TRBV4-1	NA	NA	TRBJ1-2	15	CASSHPPRGRYGYTF	TGCGCCAGCAGCCACCCTCCCCGGGGGCGGTATGGCTACACCTTC
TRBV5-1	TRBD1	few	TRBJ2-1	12	CASSLGTGEQFF	TGCGCCAGCAGCTTGGGGACAGGGGAGCAGTTCTTC
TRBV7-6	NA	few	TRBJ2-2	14	CASSPRAAGGELFF	TGTGCCAGCAGCCCGAGGGCGGCTGGCGGGGAGCTGTTTTTT
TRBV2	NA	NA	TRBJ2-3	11	CASKKKDTQYF	TGTGCCAGCAAAAAGAAAGATACGCAGTATTTT
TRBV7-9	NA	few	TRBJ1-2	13	CASSFGPDYGYTF	TGTGCCAGCAGCTTCGGGCCCGACTATGGCTACACCTTC
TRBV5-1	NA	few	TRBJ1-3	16	CASSLDGRHSGNTIYF	TGCGCCAGCAGCTTGGACGGTCGCCACTCTGGAAACACCATATATTTT
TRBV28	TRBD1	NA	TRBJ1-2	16	CASSWDSEAINYGYTF	TGTGCCAGCAGTTGGGACAGTGAAGCCATAAACTATGGCTACACCTTC
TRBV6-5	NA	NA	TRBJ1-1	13	CASTPRMNTEAFF	TGTGCCAGCACCCCCCGTATGAACACTGAAGCTTTCTTT
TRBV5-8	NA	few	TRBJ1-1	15	CASSTNVVMNTEAFF	TGTGCCAGCAGCACAAATGTGGTAATGAACACTGAAGCTTTCTTT
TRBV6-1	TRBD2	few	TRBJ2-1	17	CASRGTSGRAPYNEQFF	TGTGCCAGCAGGGGGACTAGCGGGAGGGCCCCTTACAATGAGCAGTTCTTC
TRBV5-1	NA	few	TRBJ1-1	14	CASSLDGGRTEAFF	TGCGCCAGCAGCTTGGACGGGGGCCGGACTGAAGCTTTCTTT
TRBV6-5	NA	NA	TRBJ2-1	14	CASRLAVFYNEQFF	TGTGCCAGCAGGTTAGCGGTATTCTACAATGAGCAGTTCTTC
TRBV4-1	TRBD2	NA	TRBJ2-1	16	CASSQEAGGLYNEQFF	TGCGCCAGCAGCCAAGAGGCGGGAGGACTGTACAATGAGCAGTTCTTC
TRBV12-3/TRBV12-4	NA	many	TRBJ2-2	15	CASSFNWAGTGELFF	TGTGCCAGCAGTTTTAACTGGGCCGGCACCGGGGAGCTGTTTTTT
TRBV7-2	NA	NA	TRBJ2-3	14	CASSRLLVTDTQYF	TGTGCCAGCAGCCGTCTACTAGTCACAGATACGCAGTATTTT
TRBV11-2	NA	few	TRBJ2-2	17	CASSLAIAVRFTGELFF	TGTGCCAGCAGCTTAGCTATCGCGGTTAGATTCACCGGGGAGCTGTTTTTT
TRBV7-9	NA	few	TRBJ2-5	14	CASSPGGGEETQYF	TGTGCCAGCAGCCCGGGCGGGGGCGAAGAGACCCAGTACTTC
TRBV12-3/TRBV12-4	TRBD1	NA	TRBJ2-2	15	CASRRTGRTTGELFF	TGTGCCAGCAGGCGGACAGGGCGAACCACCGGGGAGCTGTTTTTT